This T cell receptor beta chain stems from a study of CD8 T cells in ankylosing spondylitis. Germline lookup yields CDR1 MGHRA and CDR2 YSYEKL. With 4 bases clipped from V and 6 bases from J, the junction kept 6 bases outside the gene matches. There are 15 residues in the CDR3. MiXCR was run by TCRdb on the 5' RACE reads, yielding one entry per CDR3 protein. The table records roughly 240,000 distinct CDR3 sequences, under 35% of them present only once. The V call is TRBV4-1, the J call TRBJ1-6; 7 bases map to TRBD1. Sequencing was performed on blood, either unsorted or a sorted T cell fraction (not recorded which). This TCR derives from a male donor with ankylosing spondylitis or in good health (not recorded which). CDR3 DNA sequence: TGCGCCAGCAGCCGACCGGGACAGCCTAATTCACCCCTCCACTTT. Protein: CASSRPGQPNSPLHF.